This T cell receptor beta chain originates from a study of blood T cell repertoires in COVID-19. This clone appeared a single time. Losses at the gene ends were 9 bases for V and 0 bases for J; bases not matched to a gene: 7. The CDR3 loop spans 14 amino acids. CDR1 and CDR2 (germline): MDHEN, SYDVKM. Repertoires were generated with immunoSEQ multiplex PCR, while TCRdb's copy carries only in-frame clones and drops some. The table shows 350,000 or so clones, with roughly 90% occurring only once. The sequence came from a woman aged 55-70 years with COVID-19, enrolled during active disease. The V call is TRBV28, the J call TRBJ1-1; TRBD1 matches at 7 bases. Specimen: peripheral blood. This chain's CDR3 is CASSPGGMNTEAFF. The CDR3 nucleotides are TGTGCCAGTTCTCCAGGGGGGATGAACACTGAAGCTTTCTTT.